Below are 14 T cell receptor beta chains sequenced from a single sample in a study of T-cell memory formation after mild COVID-19 (dated by TCRdb to about 2021). Preparation of the library involved 5' RACE. Sequencing was carried out with an Illumina NovaSeq 6000. Starting from the raw public reads, TCRdb applied fastp trimming at Q25, assembled clones with MiXCR and retained in-frame beta chains. Rows are unified per CDR3 protein, each entry keeping the most common DNA and genes. The sample has under 250,000 distinct CDR3 sequences on record, roughly 10% of them singletons. The top ten constitute 2.5% to 3.5% of the sample. The sample comprised PBMCs or a T cell subset sorted from them (not recorded which). These receptors all stem from a man in his late teens or twenties who had mild COVID-19 (a few samples of this study predate the infection). The sample titles of this study are shuffled in the database, so cell type and time point are left out; the donor was told from shared clones.

This clonotype was counted only a few times. The J gene is TRBJ1-2, the V gene TRBV4-2; D gene unclear. V shed 0 bases and J shed 3 bases, with 14 bases lying between them. Germline CDR1 is LGHNA and CDR2 is YNFKEQ. This CDR3 has 16 residues. DNA of the CDR3: TGTGCCAGCAGCCAAGAGAGAGTTGGCTCATACTATGGCTACACCTTC. This gives the protein CASSQERVGSYYGYTF.

The chain has TRBV30 and TRBJ1-2; D is undetermined. The CDR3 runs 10 residues. Germline V gene lookup returns CDR1 GTSNPN and CDR2 SVGIG (reference sequence). The V gene lost 5 bases and the J gene lost 3 bases, with 4 bases spanning the gap. Written as DNA, the CDR3 is TGTGCCTGGGGGGACTATGGCTACACCTTC. Amino acid sequence: CAWGDYGYTF.

The rearrangement joins TRBV2 to TRBJ1-1; D uncertain. CDR3 length: 12 residues. V was trimmed by 5 bases and J by 1 base, leaving 5 bases between them. Germline V lookup: CDR1 SNHLY, CDR2 FYNNEI. CDR3 in amino acids: CASSRANTEAFF. In nucleotides, the CDR3 is TGTGCCAGCAGTCGGGCGAACACTGAAGCTTTCTTT.

The sample holds many counts of this clonotype. The chain links TRBV7-9 to TRBJ1-4, with 7 bases aligning to TRBD1. This CDR3 is 14 amino acids long. Trimming cost V 6 bases and J 4 bases; bases outside gene matches: 5. The germline V gene encodes CDR1 SEHNR and CDR2 FQNEAQ (reference sequence). The CDR3 DNA sequence: TGTGCCAGCAGAGATAACAGGGGTAATGAAAAACTGTTTTTT. Amino acids: CASRDNRGNEKLFF.

The V and J genes are TRBV5-6 and TRBJ1-6; possibly TRBD1 for D (6 bases). Trimming left V 0 bases short and J 8 bases short, with 9 bases between. Germline values: CDR1 SGHDT, CDR2 YYEEEE. The CDR3 has 14 residues. The CDR3 bases are TGTGCCAGCAGCTTGGGGAGGGGGGATTCACCCCTCCACTTT. Its protein is CASSLGRGDSPLHF. The entire variable domain, with the rest obtained from reference TRBV5-6 and TRBJ1-6, is as follows: DAGVTQSPTHLIKTRGQQVTLRCSPKSGHDTVSWYQQALGQGPQFIFQYYEEEERQRGNFPDRFSGHQFPNYSSELNVNALLLGDSALYLCASSLGRGDSPLHFGNGTRLTVT.

This clonotype has just a few counts. The chain uses TRBV7-8 and TRBJ1-2; TRBD1 is a possible D gene (5 bases). The CDR3 sequence is 14 residues long. Germline V lookup: CDR1 SGHVS, CDR2 FQNEAQ. Trimming stripped 5 bases from V and 4 bases from J, with 14 bases between. CDR3 residues: CASSTQEWSYGYTF. DNA for the CDR3: TGTGCCAGCAGCACACAGGAATGGAGCTATGGCTACACCTTC.

The chain carries TRBV5-6 and TRBJ2-2; no firm D call. Germline-derived CDR1 and CDR2 are SGHDT and YYEEEE. This CDR3 has 14 residues. Trimming took 0 bases from V and 4 from J, leaving 7 bases between them. The CDR3 spells CASSLGVTTGELFF. The CDR3 nucleotides read TGTGCCAGCAGCTTGGGCGTGACCACCGGGGAGCTGTTTTTT.

This clonotype has more than one count but fewer than ten. The chain combines TRBV12-3 or TRBV12-4 with TRBJ1-2, with a tentative D call TRBD1 (5 bases). V dropped 5 bases and J dropped 2 bases, with 12 bases sitting between them. The CDR3 has 14 residues. CDR3 sequence reads: CASSQAGTNYGYTF. CDR3 DNA: TGTGCCAGCAGTCAAGCTGGGACCAACTATGGCTACACCTTC.

This clonotype turned up a few times. This chain joins TRBV5-1 and TRBJ1-5; TRBD1 is a possible D gene (6 bases). The CDR3 runs to 14 residues. CDR1 is SGHRS and CDR2 is YFSETQ in the germline V gene. Trimming pared 4 bases from V and 1 base from J, leaving 9 bases between. The CDR3 DNA sequence: TGCGCCAGCAGCCTCGGGACAAGCAATCAGCCCCAGCATTTT. This codes for CASSLGTSNQPQHF. Complete variable domain (other parts from reference TRBV5-1 and TRBJ1-5): KAGVTQTPRYLIKTRGQQVTLSCSPISGHRSVSWYQQTPGQGLQFLFEYFSETQRNKGNFPGRFSGRQFSNSRSEMNVSTLELGDSALYLCASSLGTSNQPQHFGDGTRLSIL.

V is TRBV6-5 and J is TRBJ2-5; D is undetermined. There are 13 residues in the CDR3. Germline V CDR1 and CDR2: MNHEY, SVGAGI. Between the trimmed V and J ends, which lost 2 bases and 7 bases, there was a span of 11 bases. The chain's CDR3 is CASSYAVPGTQYF. The CDR3 region has the DNA TGTGCCAGCAGTTACGCAGTCCCGGGGACCCAGTACTTC.

V is TRBV29-1 and J is TRBJ1-2; D ambiguous. The CDR3 totals 11 residues. Germline CDR1 reads SQVTM; CDR2 reads ANQGSEA. Trimming pared 8 bases from V and 1 base from J, leaving 8 bases between. The CDR3 region has the DNA TGCAGCTCCGCTGATAACTATGGCTACACCTTC. Encoded protein: CSSADNYGYTF.

This clonotype was counted between two and nine times. J is TRBJ1-6 and V is TRBV6-5, with 8 bases aligning to TRBD1. The CDR3 extends over 13 amino acids. Trimming removed 5 bases from V and 11 bases from J; junction bases left unmatched: 5. The germline V gene encodes CDR1 MNHEY and CDR2 SVGAGI. In nucleotides, the CDR3 is TGTGCCAGCAGTGGACAGGGTAGTGCACCCCTCCACTTT. Protein sequence: CASSGQGSAPLHF.

This clonotype has a handful of counts. The V call is TRBV28, the J call TRBJ1-3; D ambiguous. The germline V gene encodes CDR1 MDHEN and CDR2 SYDVKM. The CDR3 extends over 15 amino acids. Trimming shortened V by 8 bases and J by 0 bases, and 14 bases separated the two germline ends. CDR3 amino acids: CASYPQAGSGNTIYF. The CDR3 DNA follows: TGTGCCAGCTACCCCCAGGCGGGCTCTGGAAACACCATATATTTT.

In this sample, this clonotype turned up a few times. The V call is TRBV4-3, the J call TRBJ2-1; a weak D match, TRBD1 (6 bases). V lost 1 base, J lost 9 bases, and 13 bases lay in between. The germline V gene has CDR1 LGHNA and CDR2 YSLEER. CDR3 length: 14 amino acids. CDR3: CASSQVYRVVEQFF. In nucleotides, the CDR3 is TGCGCCAGCAGCCAAGTTTACAGGGTAGTTGAGCAGTTCTTC.